Listed below are T cell receptor beta chains from one sample, sequenced in a study of patients and donors after allogeneic stem cell transplantation. One entry per CDR3 protein, called by TCRdb with MiXCR from the RT-PCR reads. The table has hundreds of thousands of distinct CDR3 sequences, 16% seen once. Sequenced: blood, either unsorted or a sorted T cell fraction (not recorded which). These receptors all come from a human donor who was either an allogeneic HSCT recipient or a stem cell or donor lymphocyte infusion donor (not recorded which). It is not recorded whose cells these are; they may come from a transplant donor. CDR3s include the opening cysteine and the closing phenylalanine or tryptophan. A D gene is named only where the DNA matches it firmly. Clone size is given for some rows only: seen once, a few or many times, or a class if the clone is expanded.

size,D,J,V,DNA,CDR3
few,.,TRBJ1-5,TRBV5-1,TGCGCCAGCAGCTTGGAAGGGGACAATCAGCCCCAGCATTTT,CASSLEGDNQPQHF
.,.,TRBJ1-3,TRBV7-3,TGTGCCAGCAGCTTAAGTTCCCAAGCTGGAAACACCATATATTTT,CASSLSSQAGNTIYF
few,.,TRBJ1-5,TRBV24-1,TGTGCCACCAGTGATTCCCTAGGGACAATCAATCAGCCCCAGCATTTT,CATSDSLGTINQPQHF
.,TRBD1,TRBJ2-7,TRBV20-1,TGCAGTGCTAGAAGACAGGGTCCTTACGAGCAGTACTTC,CSARRQGPYEQYF
.,TRBD2,TRBJ2-5,TRBV15,TGTGCCACCAGGCGGGGGTTTCAAGAGACCCAGTACTTC,CATRRGFQETQYF
.,TRBD2,TRBJ2-1,TRBV27,TGTGCCAGCAGTTCTGGACTAGCGGGCCACAATGAGCAGTTCTTC,CASSSGLAGHNEQFF
.,.,TRBJ2-7,TRBV7-3,TGTGCCAGCAGCCCCCTCCCCGGGAGCTTCTACGAGCAGTACTTC,CASSPLPGSFYEQYF
few,TRBD1,TRBJ2-1,TRBV5-1,TGCGCCAGCAGCGGGCCGGGACAGGGGAGGAATGAGCAGTTCTTC,CASSGPGQGRNEQFF
many,TRBD1,TRBJ1-1,TRBV4-2,TGTGCCAGCAGCCCCCGACAGGGCCCATGGTACACTGAAGCTTTCTTT,CASSPRQGPWYTEAFF
few,.,TRBJ2-5,TRBV25-1,TGTGCCAGCAGTGACAGCCGAGGGGAGACCCAGTACTTC,CASSDSRGETQYF
.,TRBD1,TRBJ1-1,TRBV20-1,TGCAGTGCTCGTGGACAGGGGGCTCTGGACACTGAAGCTTTCTTT,CSARGQGALDTEAFF
.,TRBD2,TRBJ2-3,TRBV6-2/TRBV6-3,TGTGCCAGCAGTACGACTAGCGGGGGGAGCACAGATACGCAGTATTTT,CASSTTSGGSTDTQYF
.,TRBD1,TRBJ2-7,TRBV7-2,TGTGCCAGCAGCTTTGGGACAGGGGGCTTGGTCTACGAGCAGTACTTC,CASSFGTGGLVYEQYF
.,.,TRBJ1-4,TRBV2,TGTGCCAGCAGTCTCGAGCGGGTAGACGAAAAACTGTTTTTT,CASSLERVDEKLFF
few,.,TRBJ2-7,TRBV4-1,TGCGCCAGCAGCCAAGACAGGGGAAACTACGAGCAGTACTTC,CASSQDRGNYEQYF
.,TRBD2,TRBJ2-3,TRBV9,TGTGCCAGCAGCGATCCCTATCGGGGACTAGCGGATTTTGGTACGCAGTATTTT,CASSDPYRGLADFGTQYF
.,TRBD2,TRBJ2-3,TRBV13,TGTGCCAGCACAACGGGACTAGCGGGGTTCTTGAATACGCAGTATTTT,CASTTGLAGFLNTQYF
.,.,TRBJ2-7,TRBV12-3/TRBV12-4,TGTGCCAGCAGAATGTCCTCCACCTACGAGCAGTACTTC,CASRMSSTYEQYF
.,.,TRBJ2-2,TRBV7-9,TGTGCCAGCAGCTCCGACGGCTTGAGGACCGGGGAGCTGTTTTTT,CASSSDGLRTGELFF
few,.,TRBJ2-3,TRBV3-1,TGTGCCAGCAGCCAAGGTCGTAGGGGAACTAGCACAGATACGCAGTATTTT,CASSQGRRGTSTDTQYF
.,.,TRBJ1-3,TRBV6-1,TGTGCCAGCAGCCTCACAGGGATGGCGAGGGGAAACACCATATATTTT,CASSLTGMARGNTIYF
.,.,TRBJ2-2,TRBV29-1,TGCAGCGTTGGGGGTGGCACCGGGGAGCTGTTTTTT,CSVGGGTGELFF
few,TRBD2,TRBJ2-3,TRBV7-2,TGTGCCAGCAGCTTACAACCACTAGCGGGGGTGTCGGATACGCAGTATTTT,CASSLQPLAGVSDTQYF
few,.,TRBJ2-1,TRBV12-3/TRBV12-4,TGTGCCAGCAGTGACCCCGGGACACCCACGGGAAATGAGCAGTTCTTC,CASSDPGTPTGNEQFF
.,TRBD1,TRBJ1-2,TRBV2,TGTGCCAGCAGTGAACGGGGCAGGGGGGATGGCTACACCTTC,CASSERGRGDGYTF
.,TRBD2,TRBJ2-5,TRBV12-3/TRBV12-4,TGTGCCAGCAGTTATTGGGGACTAGCGGGGAGGGGGACCCAGTACTTC,CASSYWGLAGRGTQYF
many,.,TRBJ1-1,TRBV5-1,TGCGCCAGCAGCTTGAGGTCCATGAACACTGAAGCTTTCTTT,CASSLRSMNTEAFF
.,TRBD2,TRBJ2-3,TRBV4-1,TGCGCCAGCAGCCAAGATAAAGGACTAGCGCTGTATTTT,CASSQDKGLALYF
.,TRBD2,TRBJ2-1,TRBV19,TGTGCCAGTAGTATTCAAGCGGGGATAACCTACAATGAGCAGTTCTTC,CASSIQAGITYNEQFF
many,.,TRBJ2-7,TRBV12-3/TRBV12-4,TGTGCCAGCAGTTTAGAGTTCTCCTACGAGCAGTACTTC,CASSLEFSYEQYF
.,TRBD2,TRBJ2-1,TRBV11-2,TGTGCCAGCAGCTTAGTGGCTAGCGGGAGGGCCTCCTACAATGAGCAGTTCTTC,CASSLVASGRASYNEQFF
few,.,TRBJ1-4,TRBV4-3,TGCGCCAGCAGCAATTCGATCGCAGGAGGTAATGAAAAACTGTTTTTT,CASSNSIAGGNEKLFF
many,.,TRBJ2-7,TRBV21-1,TGTGCCAGCAGCAAAGTGAACAGCTCCTACGAGCAGTACTTC,CASSKVNSSYEQYF
few,.,TRBJ2-1,TRBV2,TGTGCCAGCACCGATCGGGACGGACGGCTAAATGAGCAGTTCTTC,CASTDRDGRLNEQFF
many,TRBD2,TRBJ2-1,TRBV4-3,TGCGCCAGCAGCCAAAGGCTAGCGGGGGCCAATGAGCAGTTCTTC,CASSQRLAGANEQFF
.,.,TRBJ1-3,TRBV18,TGTGCCAGCTCACCACCGCCAGGATCAACCATATATTTT,CASSPPPGSTIYF
.,.,TRBJ2-5,TRBV4-1,TGCGCCAGCAGCCAAGGGGGTAGTATGGGGGTCCAAGAGACCCAGTACTTC,CASSQGGSMGVQETQYF
many,.,TRBJ2-2,TRBV10-3,TGTGCCATCAGCATTCTGGGGGAGCTGTTTTTT,CAISILGELFF
.,.,TRBJ2-7,TRBV7-3,TGTGCCAGCAGCTTAGAACAGAGTGGGGAGCAGTACTTC,CASSLEQSGEQYF
.,TRBD1,TRBJ1-6,TRBV7-2,TGTGCCAGCGGCATCAGGGGGAAGTCACCCCTCCACTTT,CASGIRGKSPLHF
many,TRBD2,TRBJ2-3,TRBV24-1,TGTGCCACCAGTGAGCCGGGACTACACACAGATACGCAGTATTTT,CATSEPGLHTDTQYF
.,TRBD1,TRBJ2-5,TRBV5-1,TGCGCCAGCAGACAGGGGACGCAAGAGACCCAGTACTTC,CASRQGTQETQYF
few,.,TRBJ2-7,TRBV12-3/TRBV12-4,TGTGCCAGCAGTTTAACACTCCAATACTACGAGCAGTACTTC,CASSLTLQYYEQYF
.,.,TRBJ2-1,TRBV6-1,TGTGCCAGCAGTCACGACCCGGGACCGACCGACAATGAGCAGTTCTTC,CASSHDPGPTDNEQFF
few,.,TRBJ2-2,TRBV11-2,TGTGCCAGCAGCGCCGGGACGAGAGGGGAGCTGTTTTTT,CASSAGTRGELFF
many,.,TRBJ1-6,TRBV27,TGTGCCAGCAGTTCTCGGGACGCGGGAAATTCACCCCTCCACTTT,CASSSRDAGNSPLHF
.,TRBD1,TRBJ2-1,TRBV4-2,TGTGCCAGCAGCCAAGAACAGGGGTCTCACAATGAGCAGTTCTTC,CASSQEQGSHNEQFF
.,TRBD2,TRBJ2-1,TRBV6-2/TRBV6-3,TGTGCCAGCAGCCCCGGGGTGGGGGGGACCTACAATGAGCAGTTCTTC,CASSPGVGGTYNEQFF
.,.,TRBJ1-6,TRBV6-2/TRBV6-3,TGTGCCAGCAAACCCCCGAACTCGAGGGTCAATTCACCCCTCCACTTT,CASKPPNSRVNSPLHF
.,.,TRBJ2-1,TRBV20-1,TGCAGTGCTAGACAAGGGACTTCTTACAATGAGCAGTTCTTC,CSARQGTSYNEQFF
many,.,TRBJ1-2,TRBV29-1,TGCAGCGTAAGGGGGGACTATGGCTACACCTTC,CSVRGDYGYTF
.,.,TRBJ2-2,TRBV9,TGTGCCAGCAGCCCTCGGGACGAGTACACCGGGGAGCTGTTTTTT,CASSPRDEYTGELFF
few,TRBD1,TRBJ1-1,TRBV5-1,TGCGCCAGCAGCACAGGACAGGGATGGAACACTGAAGCTTTCTTT,CASSTGQGWNTEAFF
few,.,TRBJ2-6,TRBV5-1,TGCGCCAGCAGCCGCCAGGCCCTCCAACAGATCTCTGGGGCCAACGTCCTGACTTTC,CASSRQALQQISGANVLTF
.,TRBD1,TRBJ2-3,TRBV5-1,TGCGCCAGCAGTCGGACAGGGGAAGATACGCAGTATTTT,CASSRTGEDTQYF
.,.,TRBJ1-6,TRBV3-1,TGTGCCAGCAGCCAAGTGGGACCACGAAGGCATTCACCCCTCCACTTT,CASSQVGPRRHSPLHF
few,.,TRBJ2-1,TRBV20-1,TGCAGTGCTAGTCCGTGGGGGTCCTACAATGAGCAGTTCTTC,CSASPWGSYNEQFF
many,.,TRBJ2-3,TRBV20-1,TGCAGTGCCCCCAGACCGAGCACAGATACGCAGTATTTT,CSAPRPSTDTQYF
few,TRBD1,TRBJ1-1,TRBV11-2,TGTGCCAGCACCCGGACAGGCGGGAAAAACACTGAAGCTTTCTTT,CASTRTGGKNTEAFF